Sequencing of this TCR beta chain was carried out in a study of T cell responses to AZD1222 COVID-19 vaccine. Overall study findings and caveats: Vaccine-related CD4 TCRs covered spike, predominating at 160-218 and 743-854. Per reports, nearly half of all spike-specific TCRs target regions that are unmutated in variants. Just a handful of people given AZD1222 tested seropositive at baseline. The study found Spike-specific TCR breadth and depth rose after two AZD1222 doses.

The CDR3 spans 17 residues. Germline CDR1 PRHDT, CDR2 FYEKMQ (reference sequence). V shed 5 bases and J 3 bases; nucleotides not matched to a gene: 9. Notes on this clone: Its cognate antigen is unknown.

This table comes from immunoSEQ multiplex PCR, and its TCRdb copy is limited to in-frame clones, with some not included. There are around 110,000 clones in the sample; 89% occur only once, and about 6.6% lies in the top ten. The sample here was peripheral blood, taken on day 0 of AZD1222 vaccination. The source of this sequence is an adult in good health. The genes are TRBV13 and TRBJ2-3; 12 bases fit TRBD1. The CDR3 reads CASSDTGQGARTDTQYF. Written as DNA, the CDR3 is TGTGCCAGCAGCGACACGGGACAGGGGGCGCGGACAGATACGCAGTATTTT.